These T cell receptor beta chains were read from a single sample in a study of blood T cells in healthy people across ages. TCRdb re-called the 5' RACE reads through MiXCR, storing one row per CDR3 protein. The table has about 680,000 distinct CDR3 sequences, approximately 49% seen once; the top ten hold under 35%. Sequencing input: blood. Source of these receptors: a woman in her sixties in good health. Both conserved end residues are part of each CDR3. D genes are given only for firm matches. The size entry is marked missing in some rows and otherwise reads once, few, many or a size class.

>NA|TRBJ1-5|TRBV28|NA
TGTGCCAGCAGTGTTCAGGTCAATCAGCCCCAGCATTTT
CASSVQVNQPQHF
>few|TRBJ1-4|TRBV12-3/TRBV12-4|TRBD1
TGTGCCAGCAGCAAAACACAGGGGGGGAATGAAAAACTGTTTTTT
CASSKTQGGNEKLFF
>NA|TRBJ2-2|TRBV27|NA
TGTGCCAGCAGACGGCCAGGGAGTTTGGCCGGGGAGCTGTTTTTT
CASRRPGSLAGELFF
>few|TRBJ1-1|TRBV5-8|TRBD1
TGTGCCAGCAGCAAGGGGGCCAGCCGACCGAACACTGAAGCTTTCTTT
CASSKGASRPNTEAFF
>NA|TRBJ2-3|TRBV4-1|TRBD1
TGCGCCAGCAGCCAAGGAACAGGGGGCCTAGCAGATACGCAGTATTTT
CASSQGTGGLADTQYF
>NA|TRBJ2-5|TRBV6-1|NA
TGTGCCAGCAGTGTGAGGTACCAAGAGACCCAGTACTTC
CASSVRYQETQYF
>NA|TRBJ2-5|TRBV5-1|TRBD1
TGCGCCTGCAGCTTGGCGGCAGGGGGCGGTGAGACCCAGTACTTC
CACSLAAGGGETQYF
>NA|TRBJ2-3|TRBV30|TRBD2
TGTGCCTGGAGCTCCGGGACTAGCGGGCTGTCAGATACGCAGTATTTT
CAWSSGTSGLSDTQYF
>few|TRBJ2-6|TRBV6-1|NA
TGTGCCAGCAGTGAAGGTTCCTCTGGGGCCAACGTCCTGACTTTC
CASSEGSSGANVLTF
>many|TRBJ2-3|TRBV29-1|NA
TGCAGCGTTGCACGACTACTAGGTTCGGATACGCAGTATTTT
CSVARLLGSDTQYF
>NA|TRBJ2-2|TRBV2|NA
TGTGCCAGCAGCGAATTCCGGGACTACACCGGGGAGCTGTTTTTT
CASSEFRDYTGELFF
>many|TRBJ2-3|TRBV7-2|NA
TGTGCCAGCAGCTTAGAGATATCAAGGCCAGATACGCAGTATTTT
CASSLEISRPDTQYF
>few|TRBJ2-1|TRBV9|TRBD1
TGTGCCAGCAGCGCAAGGACAGGGGGTGGGGATGAGCAGTTCTTC
CASSARTGGGDEQFF
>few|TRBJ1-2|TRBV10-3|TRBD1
TGTGCCACGCAAACAGACAGGGGGTCTGGCTACACCTTC
CATQTDRGSGYTF
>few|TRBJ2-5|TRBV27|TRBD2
TGTGCCAGCAGTTTATCGGCTAGCGGGGTCCAAGAGACCCAGTACTTC
CASSLSASGVQETQYF
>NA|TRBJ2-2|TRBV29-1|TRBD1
TGCAGCGTGGGACAGGGTCGAACCGGGGAGCTGTTTTTT
CSVGQGRTGELFF
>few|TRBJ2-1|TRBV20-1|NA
TGCAGTGCTAGTAGAGACTATTATGGTGAGCAGTTCTTC
CSASRDYYGEQFF
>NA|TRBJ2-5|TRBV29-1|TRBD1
TGCAGCGTCAAGGACAGGGGGCGTGGGACCCAGTACTTC
CSVKDRGRGTQYF
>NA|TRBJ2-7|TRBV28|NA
TGTGCCAGCACCCCATCGGGGTTTTGTTACGAGCAGTACTTC
CASTPSGFCYEQYF
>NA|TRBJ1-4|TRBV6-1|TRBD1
TGTGCCAGCAGTGAAGGCGGGACAGGGCGAAAACTGTTTTTT
CASSEGGTGRKLFF
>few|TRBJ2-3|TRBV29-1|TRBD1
TGCAGCGTTGAAGGTCTCGACAGGGCCACAGATACGCAGTATTTT
CSVEGLDRATDTQYF
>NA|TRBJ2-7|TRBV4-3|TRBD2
TGCGCCAGCAGCCACGCACTAGCGGGAGCTTCCTACGAGCAGTACTTC
CASSHALAGASYEQYF
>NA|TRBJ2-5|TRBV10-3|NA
TGTGCCATCAGCCGGACGGAGTACCAAGAGACCCAGTACTTC
CAISRTEYQETQYF
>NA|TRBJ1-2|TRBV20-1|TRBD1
TGCAGTGCTTCCCGACAGGGTTGGGGCTACACCTTC
CSASRQGWGYTF
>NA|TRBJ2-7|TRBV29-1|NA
TGCAGCGTTGAAGACGACAAGACCTACGAGCAGTACTTC
CSVEDDKTYEQYF
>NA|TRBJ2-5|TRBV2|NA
TGTGCCAGCAGTGACAGGGTTAAGACCCAGTACTTC
CASSDRVKTQYF
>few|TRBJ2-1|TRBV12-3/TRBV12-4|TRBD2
TGTGCCAGCAGTTCCGGACTAGCCGTTCGTTGGGAGCAGTTCTTC
CASSSGLAVRWEQFF
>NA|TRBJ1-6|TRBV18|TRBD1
TGTGCTAGCAGCCGGGACAGGGGTGATTCACCCCTCCACTTT
CASSRDRGDSPLHF
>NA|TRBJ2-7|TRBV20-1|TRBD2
TGCAGTGCTAGAAGTAGCGGGAGAAGCCCTGACGAGCAGTACTTC
CSARSSGRSPDEQYF
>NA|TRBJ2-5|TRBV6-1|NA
TGTGCCAGCTTAGGGCAGCCCCGGGAGACCCAGTACTTC
CASLGQPRETQYF
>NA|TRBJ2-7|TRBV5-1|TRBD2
TGCGCCAGCAGCTATGCGGGAGGACGAGCTCCCTACGAGCAGTACTTC
CASSYAGGRAPYEQYF
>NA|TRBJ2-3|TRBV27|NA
TGTGCCAGCAAACAACAGGGTCCAGATACGCAGTATTTT
CASKQQGPDTQYF
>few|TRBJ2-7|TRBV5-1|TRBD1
TGCGCCAGCAGCTTGGTCGCGGGACAGGGTCGCTACGAGCAGTACTTC
CASSLVAGQGRYEQYF
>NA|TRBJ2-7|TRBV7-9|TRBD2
TGTGCCAGCAGCTTGTCACGAGCGGGAGGGTATGAGCAGTACTTC
CASSLSRAGGYEQYF
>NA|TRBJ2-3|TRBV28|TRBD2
TGTGCCAGCAGCCTCAGCGGGGATCCTAGCACAGATACGCAGTATTTT
CASSLSGDPSTDTQYF